The next 3 T cell receptor beta chains were all read from a single sample in a study of CD8 T cells in ankylosing spondylitis. TCRdb itself ran the 5' RACE reads through MiXCR, one entry per CDR3 protein. The sample lists some 250,000 distinct CDR3 sequences, roughly 10% seen once, with around 6.5% in the top ten. The sample comprised blood, either unsorted or a sorted T cell fraction (not recorded which). Receptor source: a male donor with ankylosing spondylitis or in good health (not recorded which).

The table lists this clonotype with a few counts. This sequence joins TRBV12-5 and TRBJ1-1; D perhaps matches TRBD1 (5 bases). In germline, CDR1 is LGHNT, CDR2 FRNRAP. V lost 5 bases and J lost 1, with 14 bases in between. This CDR3 region has 15 residues. CDR3 amino acids: CASGTSQVPNTEAFF. The CDR3 DNA is TGTGCTAGTGGTACCTCACAGGTCCCGAACACTGAAGCTTTCTTT.

The chain is built from TRBV3-1 and TRBJ2-2; TRBD1 aligns across 7 bases. From germline, CDR1 is LGHDT and CDR2 YNNKEL (reference sequence). The CDR3 runs to 16 residues. The V gene end was trimmed by 6 bases and the J gene end by 0 bases; junction bases not matched to a gene: 7. CDR3 sequence (DNA): TGTGCCAGCAGTCATACAGGGGCAACGAACACCGGGGAGCTGTTTTTT. It translates to CASSHTGATNTGELFF.

This clonotype was picked up many times. The genes are TRBV5-1 and TRBJ2-7; 12 bases match TRBD2. Germline-derived CDR1 and CDR2 are SGHRS and YFSETQ. The CDR3 contains 13 residues. The J segment lost 6 bases and the V segment lost 5 bases, leaving 3 bases of the junction unmatched. In nucleotides, the CDR3 is TGCGCCAGCAGTGGACTAGCGGGGATCGAGCAGTACTTC. Translation: CASSGLAGIEQYF.